This T cell receptor beta chain is from a study of blood T cells in healthy people across ages. This clonotype was seen many times. Its antigen is unknown. Study results and limitations: No one knew whether donors had CMV, which possibly confounded expanded clonotype changes.

Total RNA extraction produced at least 5.5 micrograms (per sample) for the study. Alongside a J-beta primer mix, a sample-barcoded 5' primer served in a second PCR lasting roughly 6 to 12 cycles. Sequencing yielded, for each sample, at least 3 million paired-end reads carrying CDR3. TCRdb re-derived calls from the 5' RACE reads in MiXCR, one entry per CDR3 protein. The table shows over 1,500,000 distinct CDR3 sequences, with 49% occurring only once. The TCR was taken from a woman in her thirties or forties in good health. Sequencing was done on a sample of blood.

The CDR3 is CASSLTSGGAYEQYF. For the CDR3, the DNA is TGTGCCAGCAGCTTAACTAGCGGGGGGGCCTACGAGCAGTACTTC. The rearrangement links TRBV7-2 to TRBJ2-7; 13 nucleotides align to TRBD2. With 2 bases clipped from V and 2 bases from J, the junction kept 0 bases outside the gene matches. The CDR3 runs 15 residues. The germline V gene has CDR1 SGHTA and CDR2 FQGNSA.